This record looks at one TCR beta chain sequence and its context. Its matching antigen is unknown. They ran version v3.0 of the immunoSEQ assay at survey level. Some clones are missing from TCRdb's copy, which holds only in-frame ones; the method was immunoSEQ multiplex PCR. This table has about 30,000 clones, 95% appearing once. This specimen comes from a study of long-term antiretroviral therapy in people with HIV. Study-level background: The earliest specimens came about a decade ahead of the 2015 immediate-ART recommendation.

Study outcomes and limitations: Repertoires looked antigen-experienced, with only a slight naive shift after ART.

Treatment locations for all participants with HIV were in the United States. This clonotype was sampled from a man aged 30-40 years with HIV. Sequencing was performed on unsorted PBMCs, taken 5.3 years after starting antiretroviral therapy.

The CDR3 nucleotides read TGCGCCAGCAGCTTGACAGGGACTAACAATCAGCCCCAGCATTTT. Protein product: CASSLTGTNNQPQHF. The chain is built from TRBV5-1 and TRBJ1-5; a weak D match, TRBD1 (6 bases). CDR3 length: 15 residues. Trimming removed 1 base at V and 3 bases at J, with 11 bases between. The germline V gene encodes CDR1 SGHRS and CDR2 YFSETQ.